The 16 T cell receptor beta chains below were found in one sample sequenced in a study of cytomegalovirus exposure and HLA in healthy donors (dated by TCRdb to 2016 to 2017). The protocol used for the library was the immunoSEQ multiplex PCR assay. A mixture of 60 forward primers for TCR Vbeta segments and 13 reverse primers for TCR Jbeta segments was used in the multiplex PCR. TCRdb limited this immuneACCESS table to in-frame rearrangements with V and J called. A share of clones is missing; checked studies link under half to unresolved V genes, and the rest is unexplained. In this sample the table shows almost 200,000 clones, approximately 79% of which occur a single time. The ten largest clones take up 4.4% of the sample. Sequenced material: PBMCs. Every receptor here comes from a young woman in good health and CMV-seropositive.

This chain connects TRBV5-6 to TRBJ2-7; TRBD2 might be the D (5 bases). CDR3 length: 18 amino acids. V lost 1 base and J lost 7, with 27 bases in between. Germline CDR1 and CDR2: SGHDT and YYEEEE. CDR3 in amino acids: CASSLRRLGHSPLGEQYF. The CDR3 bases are TGTGCCAGCAGCTTGAGGAGGCTCGGCCACTCTCCTCTCGGTGAGCAGTACTTC.

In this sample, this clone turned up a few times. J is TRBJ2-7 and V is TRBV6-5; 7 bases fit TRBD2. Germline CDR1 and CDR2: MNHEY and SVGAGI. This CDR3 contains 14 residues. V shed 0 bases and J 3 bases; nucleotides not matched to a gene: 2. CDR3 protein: CASSYSREDYEQYF. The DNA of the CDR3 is TGTGCCAGCAGTTACTCCCGGGAGGACTACGAGCAGTACTTC.

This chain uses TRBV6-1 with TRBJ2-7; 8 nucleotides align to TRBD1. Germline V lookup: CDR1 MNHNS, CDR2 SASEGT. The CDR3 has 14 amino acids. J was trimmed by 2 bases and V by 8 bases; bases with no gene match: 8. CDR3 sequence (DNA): TGTGCCAGCCAACCTTGGACAGGGACCTACGAGCAGTACTTC. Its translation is CASQPWTGTYEQYF.

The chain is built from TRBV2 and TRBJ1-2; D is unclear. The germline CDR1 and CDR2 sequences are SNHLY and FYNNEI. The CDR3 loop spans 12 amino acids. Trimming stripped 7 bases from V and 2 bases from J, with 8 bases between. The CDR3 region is CASTGRNYGYTF. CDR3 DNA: TGTGCCAGCACTGGCAGAAACTATGGCTACACCTTC.

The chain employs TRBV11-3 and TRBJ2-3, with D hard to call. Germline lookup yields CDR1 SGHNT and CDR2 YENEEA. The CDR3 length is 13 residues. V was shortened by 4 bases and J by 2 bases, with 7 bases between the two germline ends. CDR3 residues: CASSSKHTDTQYF. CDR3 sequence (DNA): TGTGCCAGCAGCTCCAAGCACACAGATACGCAGTATTTT.

Here the CDR3 DNA reads TGTGCCAGCAGCCAAGCGTTCAGGGTCCTCTCTGGAAACACCATATATTTT. This translates into CASSQAFRVLSGNTIYF. The chain links TRBV4-2 to TRBJ1-3, with D perhaps matching TRBD1 (5 bases). V shed 1 base and J shed 0 bases, with 13 bases lying between them. The CDR3 loop spans 17 amino acids. From germline, CDR1 is LGHNA and CDR2 YNFKEQ.

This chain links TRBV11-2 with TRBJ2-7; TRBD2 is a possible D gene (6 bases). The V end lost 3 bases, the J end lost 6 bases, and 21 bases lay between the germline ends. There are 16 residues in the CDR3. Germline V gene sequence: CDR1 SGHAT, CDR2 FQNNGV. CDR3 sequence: CASSFSGWGDLLEQYF. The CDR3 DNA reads TGTGCCAGCAGCTTTTCCGGATGGGGGGACCTCCTCGAGCAGTACTTC.

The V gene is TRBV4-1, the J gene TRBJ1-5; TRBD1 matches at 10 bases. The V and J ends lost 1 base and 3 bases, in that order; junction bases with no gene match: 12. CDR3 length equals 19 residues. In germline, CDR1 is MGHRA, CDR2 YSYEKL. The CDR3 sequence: CASSQGGGQGRLVNQPQHF. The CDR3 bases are TGCGCCAGCAGCCAAGGCGGGGGACAGGGGCGCCTGGTCAATCAGCCCCAGCATTTT.

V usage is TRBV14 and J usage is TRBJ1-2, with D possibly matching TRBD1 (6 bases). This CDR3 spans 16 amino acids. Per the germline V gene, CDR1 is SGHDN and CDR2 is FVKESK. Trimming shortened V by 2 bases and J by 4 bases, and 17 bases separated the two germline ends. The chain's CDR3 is CASSQWGTGRAYGYTF. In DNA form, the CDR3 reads TGTGCCAGCAGCCAATGGGGAACAGGGCGAGCCTATGGCTACACCTTC.

Written as DNA, the CDR3 is TGCAGCGTCACAAGGGGCTTGGGTAATGAAAAACTGTTTTTT. It is translated as CSVTRGLGNEKLFF. The chain employs TRBV29-1 and TRBJ1-4; TRBD1 is a possible D gene (5 bases). V was pared by 6 bases and J by 4 bases, with 15 bases between. The CDR3 has 14 amino acids. The V gene's germline CDR1 is SQVTM and CDR2 ANQGSEA.

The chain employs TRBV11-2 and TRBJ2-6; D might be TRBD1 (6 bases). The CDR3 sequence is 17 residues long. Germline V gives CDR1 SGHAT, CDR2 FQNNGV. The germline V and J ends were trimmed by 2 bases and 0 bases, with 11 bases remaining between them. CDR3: CASSLPGAYSGANVLTF. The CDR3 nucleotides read TGTGCCAGCAGCTTACCAGGGGCCTACTCTGGGGCCAACGTCCTGACTTTC.

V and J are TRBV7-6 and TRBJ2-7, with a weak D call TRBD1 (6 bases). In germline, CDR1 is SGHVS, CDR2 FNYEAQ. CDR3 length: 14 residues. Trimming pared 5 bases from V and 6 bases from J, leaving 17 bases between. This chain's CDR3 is CASSPRTAPVEQYF. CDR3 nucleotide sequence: TGTGCCAGCAGCCCGCGGACAGCTCCGGTCGAGCAGTACTTC.

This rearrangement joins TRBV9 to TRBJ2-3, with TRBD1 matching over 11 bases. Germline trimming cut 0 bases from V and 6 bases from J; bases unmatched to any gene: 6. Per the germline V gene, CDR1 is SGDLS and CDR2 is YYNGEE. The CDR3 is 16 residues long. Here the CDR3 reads CASSVVGQGAWDTQYF. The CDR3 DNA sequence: TGTGCCAGCAGCGTAGTTGGACAGGGGGCATGGGATACGCAGTATTTT.

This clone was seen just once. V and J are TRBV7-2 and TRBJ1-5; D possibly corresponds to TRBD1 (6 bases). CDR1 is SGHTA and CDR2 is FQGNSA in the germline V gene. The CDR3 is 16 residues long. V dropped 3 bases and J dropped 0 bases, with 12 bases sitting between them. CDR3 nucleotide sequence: TGTGCCAGCAGCTTTATTTGGACAGATAGCAATCAGCCCCAGCATTTT. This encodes CASSFIWTDSNQPQHF.

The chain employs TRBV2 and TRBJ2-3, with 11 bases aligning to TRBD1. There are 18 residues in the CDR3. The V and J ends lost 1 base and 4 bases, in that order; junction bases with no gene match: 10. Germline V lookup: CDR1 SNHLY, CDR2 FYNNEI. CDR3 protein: CASSEGTGGSTGSDTQYF. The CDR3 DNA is TGTGCCAGCAGTGAAGGGACAGGGGGCTCGACGGGGTCAGATACGCAGTATTTT. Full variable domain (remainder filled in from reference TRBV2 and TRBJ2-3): EPEVTQTPSHQVTQMGQEVILRCVPISNHLYFYWYRQILGQKVEFLVSFYNNEISEKSEIFDDQFSVERPDGSNFTLKIRSTKLEDSAMYFCASSEGTGGSTGSDTQYFGPGTRLTVL.

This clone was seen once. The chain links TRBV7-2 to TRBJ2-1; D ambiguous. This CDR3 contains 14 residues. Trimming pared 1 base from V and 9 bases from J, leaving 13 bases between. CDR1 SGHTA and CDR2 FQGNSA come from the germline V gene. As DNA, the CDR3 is TGTGCCAGCAGCTTAGAGATATTCGTGGCTGAGCAGTTCTTC. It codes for CASSLEIFVAEQFF. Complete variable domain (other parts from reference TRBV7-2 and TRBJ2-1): GAGVSQSPSNKVTEKGKDVELRCDPISGHTALYWYRQSLGQGLEFLIYFQGNSAPDKSGLPSDRFSAERTGGSVSTLTIQRTQQEDSAVYLCASSLEIFVAEQFFGPGTRLTVL.